These 19 T cell receptor beta chains came from one sample sequenced in a study of human T cells and chemical hapten exposure (dated by TCRdb to the early 2020s). The sample's time point, from its label and the paper: patch test 3, about 24 weeks after DPC sensitization. The treatment or condition tag for this specimen amounts to: therapeutic diphenylcyclopropenone sensitization with weekly scalp DPC. Libraries were made using RACE. Sequencing relied on a NextSeq 500. TCRdb reprocessed the public reads (quality trimming at Q25 with fastp, clone calling with MiXCR) and kept in-frame beta chains. Here each entry gathers all rows of one CDR3 protein and keeps the most common genes and DNA. This sample gives 99,000 or so distinct CDR3 sequences in total; 30% to 35% of them show up just once. The biggest ten clones account for around 2.8% of the sample. Here the sequenced sample was whole blood, taken in connection with sensitization to the hapten diphenylcyclopropenone (DPC). The receptor source for this set is a man aged 40-49 years with alopecia areata. Some clones in this sample may be carry-over from other donors' samples.

A remark on this clonotype: The germline gene is not matched at one end of the junction; a read error may be the cause. This chain links TRBV4-3 with TRBJ2-7; D unresolved. CDR3 length: 13 amino acids. Germline V gene lookup returns CDR1 LGHNA and CDR2 YSLEER. The CDR3 DNA sequence: TGCGCCAGCAGCCAAGGTTTACCGAGCGTCCCCACCTTC. Translation gives CASSQGLPSVPTF.

Here the CDR3 DNA reads TGTGCCAGCAGTCTATTTACCCCTGGGGCCTCCTACAATGAGCAGTTCTTC. Its protein is CASSLFTPGASYNEQFF. The gene calls are TRBV6-2 or TRBV6-3 and TRBJ2-1; D is possibly TRBD1 (5 bases). Per germline, CDR1 MNHEY and CDR2 SVGEGT. CDR3 length: 17 residues. V was cut by 5 bases and J by 0 bases, with 17 bases left in between.

In this sample, this clonotype turned up once. The CDR3 loop reads CASRGGPTNEKLFF. The CDR3 DNA follows: TGTGCCAGCAGGGGAGGGCCAACTAATGAAAAACTGTTTTTT. The chain has TRBV12-3 or TRBV12-4 and TRBJ1-4, with unresolved D. Trimming cost V 6 bases and J 0 bases, with 8 bases left between them. The CDR3 consists of 14 residues.

In its sample, this clonotype was seen once. The chain links TRBV24-1 to TRBJ2-7; D perhaps matches TRBD1 (6 bases). Germline V gives CDR1 KGHDR, CDR2 SFDVKD. V lost 3 bases and J 5 bases, leaving 7 bases between the germline ends. CDR3 length: 12 amino acids. DNA for the CDR3: TGTGCCACCAGTGATCACAGGGACGAGCAGTACTTC. This translates into CATSDHRDEQYF.

This rearrangement joins TRBV12-3 or TRBV12-4 to TRBJ2-2; 9 nucleotides agree with TRBD2. V shed 5 bases, J shed 4 bases, and the junction held 8 bases outside the gene matches. This CDR3 is built from 16 residues. The CDR3 DNA is TGTGCCAGCAGTCAAAGGGCGGGAGGGCCCACCGGGGAGCTGTTTTTT. Protein product: CASSQRAGGPTGELFF.

The rearrangement uses TRBV12-3 or TRBV12-4 and TRBJ1-5, with D maybe TRBD1 (6 bases). The CDR3 runs to 16 residues. The V and J ends lost 3 bases and 2 bases respectively, with 14 bases between them. The CDR3 sequence: CASSLGRRGGNQPQHF. CDR3 nucleotides: TGTGCCAGCAGTTTGGGGCGAAGGGGGGGCAATCAGCCCCAGCATTTT.

This clonotype was observed a handful of times. The chain uses TRBV29-1 and TRBJ1-2; TRBD1 matches at 10 bases. This CDR3 has 14 residues. Per the germline V gene, CDR1 is SQVTM and CDR2 is ANQGSEA. The junction had 11 bases not matched to a gene; V was cut back by 7 bases and J by 6 bases. DNA for the CDR3: TGCAGCGGAAAACTAGGACAGGGGGGGAATGGCTACACCTTC. This gives the protein CSGKLGQGGNGYTF.

This chain links TRBV6-5 with TRBJ2-7; perhaps TRBD2 as D (7 bases). This CDR3 region has 15 residues. From germline, CDR1 is MNHEY and CDR2 SVGAGI. V lost 4 bases and J lost 4, with 17 bases in between. DNA of the CDR3: TGTGCCAGCAGTTTAAATTCACGGGGGGCGTACGAGCAGTACGTC. Its translation: CASSLNSRGAYEQYV.

The chain recombines TRBV24-1 with TRBJ1-2; TRBD1 matches at 8 bases. V shed 5 bases, J shed 7 bases, and the junction held 11 bases outside the gene matches. The CDR3 covers 15 residues. Germline V gene data show CDR1 as KGHDR and CDR2 as SFDVKD. The chain's CDR3 is CATSGPTGDTLGYTF. CDR3 sequence (DNA): TGTGCCACCAGTGGCCCGACAGGGGATACGCTTGGCTACACCTTC.

This clonotype was counted between two and nine times. The chain joins TRBV27 to TRBJ2-5; 8 bases are shared with TRBD2. This CDR3 comprises 17 residues. The J segment lost 2 bases and the V segment lost 4 bases, leaving 12 bases of the junction unmatched. Germline V lookup: CDR1 MNHEY, CDR2 SMNVEV (reference sequence). CDR3 DNA sequence: TGTGCCAGCAGTTCCCGTTCTGAACCGGGGGGGCAAGAGACCCAGTACTTC. Translated: CASSSRSEPGGQETQYF.

The chain employs TRBV7-2 and TRBJ2-1, with TRBD2 matching over 10 bases. The germline gives CDR1 SGHTA, CDR2 FQGNSA. The CDR3 has 15 residues. V shed 10 bases and J 9 bases; nucleotides not matched to a gene: 15. The CDR3 coding sequence is TGTGCCACCCCTAGCGGGAGTTTCAGGTCGGGTGAGCAGTTCTTC. Translating it yields CATPSGSFRSGEQFF.

This clonotype has just a few counts. The CDR3 coding sequence is TGTGCCAGCAAGGAGCGGGAGTCCTACGAGCAGTACTTC. Translated: CASKERESYEQYF. This chain connects TRBV2 to TRBJ2-7; TRBD2 agrees at 8 bases. The V gene end was trimmed by 7 bases and the J gene end by 1 base; junction bases not matched to a gene: 3. CDR1 and CDR2 from the germline V gene are SNHLY and FYNNEI. The CDR3 sequence is 13 residues long.

This chain joins TRBV5-8 and TRBJ2-3, with 9 nucleotides matching TRBD1. Looked up from germline, CDR1 is SGHTS and CDR2 is YDEGEE. The CDR3 sequence is 14 residues long. V gave up 4 bases and J gave up 4 bases; unmatched junction bases: 4. As DNA, the CDR3 is TGTGCCAGCAGCCCTAGGACAGGGGCAGATACGCAGTATTTT. Translating it yields CASSPRTGADTQYF.

This clonotype was detected only a few times. The rearrangement links TRBV16 to TRBJ2-1; 9 positions agree with TRBD1. CDR1 is KGHSY, CDR2 FQNENV, per germline. After removal of 4 bases from V and 6 bases from J, the junction contained 4 bases not matched to a gene. The CDR3 runs 14 residues. CDR3 sequence (DNA): TGTGCCAGCAGCCCTCGGACAGGGGCCAATGAGCAGTTCTTC. Translated, it gives CASSPRTGANEQFF.

The V and J genes are TRBV12-3 or TRBV12-4 and TRBJ1-1, with 7 bases aligning to TRBD1. J lost 7 bases, V lost 6 bases, and 11 bases had no gene match. CDR3 size: 14 residues. The CDR3 sequence is CASSALPGTVEAFF. The CDR3 DNA reads TGTGCCAGCAGCGCATTACCGGGGACAGTTGAAGCTTTCTTT.

The J gene is TRBJ2-1, the V gene TRBV4-3, with 13 bases lining up with TRBD2. Germline trimming cut 0 bases from V and 8 bases from J; bases unmatched to any gene: 7. CDR1 is LGHNA and CDR2 is YSLEER in the germline V gene. This CDR3 has 17 amino acids. Written as DNA, the CDR3 is TGCGCCAGCAGCCAAGATCGAACTAGCGGGAGGGCCGATGAGCAGTTCTTC. Its protein product is CASSQDRTSGRADEQFF.

This clonotype came up a few times. The chain is built from TRBV18 and TRBJ2-7; 9 nucleotides line up with TRBD2. The CDR3 covers 14 residues. V lost 5 bases to trimming and J lost 6 bases; unmatched junction nucleotides: 8. The germline CDR1 and CDR2 sequences are KGHSH and LQKENI. The CDR3 spells CASSIAREGPEQYV. The CDR3 DNA follows: TGTGCCAGCTCAATCGCGCGGGAGGGCCCCGAGCAGTACGTC.

The rearrangement links TRBV11-3 to TRBJ2-1, with D possibly called TRBD1 or TRBD2 (5 bases each). V lost 1 base and J lost 12, with 19 bases in between. This CDR3 contains 15 residues. Germline CDR1 SGHNT, CDR2 YENEEA. CDR3 coding DNA: TGTGCCAGCAGCTTAGTGGCGGTGTCCGAGGGGACGCAGTTCTTC. This gives the protein CASSLVAVSEGTQFF.

This clonotype has more than one count but fewer than ten. This chain joins TRBV18 and TRBJ2-7, with 11 bases matching TRBD2. CDR1 and CDR2 (germline): KGHSH, LQKENI. J was trimmed by 1 base and V by 4 bases; bases with no gene match: 6. The CDR3 has 16 residues. CDR3: CASSQGIAGGSYEQYF. The CDR3 nucleotides are TGTGCCAGCTCACAGGGTATAGCGGGAGGGTCCTACGAGCAGTACTTC.